These T cell receptor beta chains were read from a single sample in a study of shared clonotypes between healthy human individuals. This table comes from immunoSEQ multiplex PCR, and its TCRdb copy is limited to in-frame clones, with some not included. Of approximately 2.5 million clones detected, approximately 93% appear once; the ten largest clones hold roughly 0.39%. Source material: naive CD4+ T cells from PBMCs. Source of these receptors: a man aged 18 to 30 in good health. Some clones in this sample may be carry-over from other donors' samples. Each CDR3 is given with its conserved first and last residue.

>TRBJ2-3|TRBV28
CASTLASFADTQYF
>TRBJ1-1|TRBV5-1
CASSSGQDNTEAFF
>TRBJ2-7|TRBV11-2
CASSLAPDGTGYEQYF
>TRBJ2-6|TRBV6-1
CASSVRIVSGANVLTF
>TRBJ2-5|TRBV18
CASSNTGVETQYF
>TRBJ2-7|TRBV2
CASSDLGFEQYF
>TRBJ2-3|TRBV7-8
CASRRAPQSTDTQYF
>TRBJ2-7|TRBV2
CASSSDRVVEQYF
>TRBJ2-2|TRBV28
CAYGSVDTGELFF
>TRBJ2-5|TRBV7-7
CASSFPAQETQYF
>TRBJ2-3|TRBV7-3
CASSLTSGSLADTQYF
>TRBJ2-1|TRBV7-9
CASSLGRGLSYNEQFF
>TRBJ2-5|TRBV30
CAWGRRDAPRETQYF
>TRBJ2-1|TRBV7-9
CASSRSSYNEQFF
>TRBJ1-5|TRBV2
CASSTQGNQPQHF
>TRBJ1-6|TRBV6-5
CASTNYNSPLHF
>TRBJ2-3|TRBV6-6
CASSSTWGSTDTQYF
>TRBJ1-1|TRBV5-1
CASSLLGPINTEAFF
>TRBJ2-1|TRBV18
CASSRGGRSGSYNEQFF
>TRBJ2-5|TRBV11-1
CASSSGTSGQETQYF
>TRBJ1-1|TRBV30
CAWGTGGTEAFF
>-|TRBV7-2
CASSLGGASYEQYF
>TRBJ2-7|TRBV4-3
CASSPAPRGAREQYF
>TRBJ1-2|TRBV5-1
CASSLEGTGYGYTF
>TRBJ2-7|TRBV7-9
CASSFITGSIYEQYF
>TRBJ2-1|TRBV12-5
CASGLGVGEQFF
>TRBJ2-1|TRBV18
CASTPLTSGSGNEQFF
>TRBJ2-5|TRBV10-3
CAISERAGGSGTQYF
>TRBJ1-5|TRBV19
CASSWILVPNQRYSNQPQHF
>TRBJ1-1|TRBV29-1
CSAGPGLNTEAFF
>TRBJ2-7|TRBV2
CASREMEPSYEQYF
>TRBJ1-5|TRBV28
CASSFRLTGYSNQPQHF
>TRBJ2-7|TRBV21-1
CASSPPGLDSYEQYF
>TRBJ1-3|TRBV18
CASSQGQGQHSGNTIYF
>TRBJ2-3|TRBV29-1
CSVEWGARTDTQYF
>TRBJ2-7|TRBV7-2
CASSLDGVTGGLEQYF